This T cell receptor beta chain was sequenced for a study of vaccination effects on CD4 cells after COVID-19. Details on this clone: Its antigen is not known.

Only in-frame clones appear in the TCRdb table, and some are missing; sequencing was by immunoSEQ multiplex PCR. This sample yields roughly 24,000 clones, of which around 79% are seen a single time; roughly 6.5% belongs to the top ten. Pools of viral peptides were used by the ViraFEST assay to expand antigen-specific CD4+ T cells ahead of sequencing. Investigators separated out CD4+ T cells once around 9 days of culture had passed. Participants were vaccinated with two doses of either the BNT162b2 or mRNA-1273 vaccine. Over 1.5 million PBMC per well were cultured with 8.5 to 10 IU/ml IL-2 and about 10 ug/ml peptides. There are 18 residues in the CDR3. With 1 base removed from V and 4 bases from J, the gap between germline ends came to 22 bases. Germline CDR1 is MNHNS and CDR2 is SASEGT.

The chain couples TRBV6-1 to TRBJ1-1; TRBD1 might be the D (5 bases). The TCR originated in a human donor who received a COVID-19 vaccine. Some clones in this sample may be carry-over from other donors' samples. The material was CD4+ T cells from PBMCs cultured with SARS-CoV-2 spike peptides, obtained after COVID-19 vaccination. The CDR3 coding sequence is TGTGCCAGCAGTGAAGTGGTCAGGGTGATTATCTTGGCCACTGAAGCTTTCTTT. Its protein product is CASSEVVRVIILATEAFF.